This is a list of T cell receptor beta chains from one sample in a study of OX40 agonist ivuxolimab in advanced cancers. The method was immunoSEQ multiplex PCR; TCRdb's version includes in-frame clones alone and lacks a portion of them. The data contain 85,000 or so clones, 80% to 90% of them singletons. The sample was CD4+ or CD8+ T cells sorted from blood, taken in a trial of the OX40 agonist ivuxolimab. These receptor sequences come from an adult with an advanced solid tumor such as melanoma, head and neck, liver or kidney cancer. Each CDR3 is given with its conserved first and last residue. A D gene is named only where the DNA matches it firmly. Part of the rows lack a size; the others show once, few, many or a class for expanded clones.

cdr3_nt: TGTGCCAGCAACCCACTCGTAGCAGGGACAGGATACAATGAGCAGTTCTTC
cdr3_aa: CASNPLVAGTGYNEQFF
d_call: TRBD1
clone_size: .
v_call: TRBV27
j_call: TRBJ2-1

cdr3_nt: TGCGCCAGCAGTCCGACAGGGAGATCCTACGAGCAGTACTTC
cdr3_aa: CASSPTGRSYEQYF
d_call: TRBD1
clone_size: .
v_call: TRBV10-1
j_call: TRBJ2-7

cdr3_nt: TGCGCCAGCAGGCAACGCGGTAGCGGGGGCTGGGATACGCAGTATTTT
cdr3_aa: CASRQRGSGGWDTQYF
d_call: TRBD2
clone_size: .
v_call: TRBV5-1
j_call: TRBJ2-3

cdr3_nt: TGTGCCTGGCGGGGACAGGGAGGGTATGGCTACACCTTC
cdr3_aa: CAWRGQGGYGYTF
d_call: TRBD1
clone_size: .
v_call: TRBV30
j_call: TRBJ1-2

cdr3_nt: TGCGCCAGCAGCTTGGTCACAGGGAATGAAAAACTGTTTTTT
cdr3_aa: CASSLVTGNEKLFF
d_call: .
clone_size: .
v_call: TRBV5-1
j_call: TRBJ1-4

cdr3_nt: TGTGCCTGGAGTGTAGGCAGCGGGGAGACCCAGTACTTC
cdr3_aa: CAWSVGSGETQYF
d_call: .
clone_size: .
v_call: TRBV30
j_call: TRBJ2-5

cdr3_nt: TGTGCCAGCAGGGGGGTAGAGGGCTCCTACAATGAGCAGTTCTTC
cdr3_aa: CASRGVEGSYNEQFF
d_call: .
clone_size: .
v_call: TRBV28
j_call: TRBJ2-1

cdr3_nt: TGTGCCAGCAGGGCACAGGGTTCTTGGCCAGATACGCAGTATTTT
cdr3_aa: CASRAQGSWPDTQYF
d_call: .
clone_size: .
v_call: TRBV2
j_call: TRBJ2-3

cdr3_nt: TGTGCCAGCTCACCACAGTTTGAGACAGGGGTTGATTCACCCCTCCACTTT
cdr3_aa: CASSPQFETGVDSPLHF
d_call: TRBD1
clone_size: once
v_call: TRBV18
j_call: TRBJ1-6

cdr3_nt: TGTGCCAGCAATCGTAGGCCTCCCTACAATGAGCAGTTCTTC
cdr3_aa: CASNRRPPYNEQFF
d_call: .
clone_size: .
v_call: TRBV2
j_call: TRBJ2-1

cdr3_nt: TGTGCCTGGAGCAGGGGGGAGGACGAGCAGTACTTC
cdr3_aa: CAWSRGEDEQYF
d_call: .
clone_size: .
v_call: TRBV30
j_call: TRBJ2-7

cdr3_nt: TGCAGCGTTGAAGTCGCGGGGGCATATGGCTACACCTTC
cdr3_aa: CSVEVAGAYGYTF
d_call: .
clone_size: .
v_call: TRBV29-1
j_call: TRBJ1-2

cdr3_nt: TGTGCCTGGAAGCCGGGACTAGCCACCGAGACCCAGTACTTC
cdr3_aa: CAWKPGLATETQYF
d_call: TRBD2
clone_size: .
v_call: TRBV30
j_call: TRBJ2-5

cdr3_nt: TGTGCCAGTATGAGGGGCTCTGGGGCCAACGTCCTGACTTTC
cdr3_aa: CASMRGSGANVLTF
d_call: .
clone_size: .
v_call: TRBV19
j_call: TRBJ2-6

cdr3_nt: TGTGCCAGCAGTTTGGGACAGGGGCAGCAGTACTTC
cdr3_aa: CASSLGQGQQYF
d_call: TRBD1
clone_size: .
v_call: TRBV28
j_call: TRBJ2-5

cdr3_nt: TGTGCCACCAGCAGGTCTAGCGGGGCCCCCAACAATGAGCAGTTCTTC
cdr3_aa: CATSRSSGAPNNEQFF
d_call: TRBD2
clone_size: .
v_call: TRBV15
j_call: TRBJ2-1

cdr3_nt: TGTGCCAGCAACAGGGACAGCGATCAGCCCCAGCATTTT
cdr3_aa: CASNRDSDQPQHF
d_call: TRBD1
clone_size: .
v_call: TRBV7-2
j_call: TRBJ1-5

cdr3_nt: TGTGCCAGTAGTATAGGCCCAGTAAACTATGGCTACACCTTC
cdr3_aa: CASSIGPVNYGYTF
d_call: .
clone_size: .
v_call: TRBV19
j_call: TRBJ1-2

cdr3_nt: TGTGCCAGCAGCTCGGCAGGCCCAAATGAAAAACTGTTTTTT
cdr3_aa: CASSSAGPNEKLFF
d_call: .
clone_size: .
v_call: TRBV9
j_call: TRBJ1-4

cdr3_nt: TGTGCCAGCAGTTTAGGAGGGGGCAACACAGATACGCAGTATTTT
cdr3_aa: CASSLGGGNTDTQYF
d_call: .
clone_size: .
v_call: TRBV28
j_call: TRBJ2-3

cdr3_nt: TGTGCCAGTAGTATTCGGGCTGGTACCTATGAGCAGTTCTTC
cdr3_aa: CASSIRAGTYEQFF
d_call: .
clone_size: once
v_call: TRBV19
j_call: TRBJ2-1

cdr3_nt: TGTGCCAGCAGGACAGAGTACCAAGAGACCCAGTACTTC
cdr3_aa: CASRTEYQETQYF
d_call: .
clone_size: .
v_call: TRBV28
j_call: TRBJ2-5

cdr3_nt: TGTGCCAGCAGTCGACCGGGACAGGGTTTCCCCCAGTTCTTC
cdr3_aa: CASSRPGQGFPQFF
d_call: TRBD1
clone_size: .
v_call: TRBV6-5
j_call: TRBJ2-1

cdr3_nt: TGTGCCTGGAGTGTTAGGGAAGAGACCCAGTACTTC
cdr3_aa: CAWSVREETQYF
d_call: .
clone_size: .
v_call: TRBV30
j_call: TRBJ2-5

cdr3_nt: TGTGCCAGCAGTGAACAGGGGCCGGACTATGGCTACACCTTC
cdr3_aa: CASSEQGPDYGYTF
d_call: .
clone_size: .
v_call: TRBV2
j_call: TRBJ1-2

cdr3_nt: TGTGCCAGCAGCACACGGACAGGGCAGGTGCGACCCCTCCACTTT
cdr3_aa: CASSTRTGQVRPLHF
d_call: TRBD1
clone_size: .
v_call: TRBV7-2
j_call: TRBJ1-6

cdr3_nt: TGTGCCAGCAGTTACCGTGGACAGGGTAACTATGGCTACACCTTC
cdr3_aa: CASSYRGQGNYGYTF
d_call: TRBD1
clone_size: once
v_call: TRBV6-5
j_call: TRBJ1-2

cdr3_nt: TGTGCCAGCAGTTACCGTCGGGGCAGGGGGCCAACTGAAGCTTTCTTT
cdr3_aa: CASSYRRGRGPTEAFF
d_call: TRBD1
clone_size: .
v_call: TRBV6-5
j_call: TRBJ1-1

cdr3_nt: TGCGCCAGCAGCTTTAGCGGGGACCCTAGCACAGATACGCAGTATTTT
cdr3_aa: CASSFSGDPSTDTQYF
d_call: TRBD2
clone_size: .
v_call: TRBV5-1
j_call: TRBJ2-3

cdr3_nt: TGCGCCAGCAGCCAAGACCTCCCAAGAGGGGTAGGTCTAGCGGAGACCCAGTACTTC
cdr3_aa: CASSQDLPRGVGLAETQYF
d_call: .
clone_size: .
v_call: TRBV4-1
j_call: TRBJ2-5

cdr3_nt: TGCGCCAGCAGCCAAACAGGGGGCAGGGGCAATCAGCCCCAGCATTTT
cdr3_aa: CASSQTGGRGNQPQHF
d_call: TRBD1
clone_size: .
v_call: TRBV4-1
j_call: TRBJ1-5

cdr3_nt: TGTGCCAGCAGTCGCACCGGGGTCTCTGGAAACACCATATATTTT
cdr3_aa: CASSRTGVSGNTIYF
d_call: .
clone_size: few
v_call: TRBV2
j_call: TRBJ1-3

cdr3_nt: TGTGCCAGCAGCGTAGGGGTGTCGGGACCTGTTACGCAGTACTTC
cdr3_aa: CASSVGVSGPVTQYF
d_call: .
clone_size: .
v_call: TRBV9
j_call: TRBJ2-7

cdr3_nt: TGTGCCAGCAGTGGCACTCGGGAGACCCAGTACTTC
cdr3_aa: CASSGTRETQYF
d_call: .
clone_size: once
v_call: TRBV6-4
j_call: TRBJ2-5

cdr3_nt: TGTGCCACCAGCAGAGAGGTGACGGTTTTCTCTGGAAACACCATATATTTT
cdr3_aa: CATSREVTVFSGNTIYF
d_call: .
clone_size: once
v_call: TRBV15
j_call: TRBJ1-3

cdr3_nt: TGTGCCACCAGCGCGACCAAAAGGACAGGGGCAAGGTCTGGGGCCAACGTCCTGACTTTC
cdr3_aa: CATSATKRTGARSGANVLTF
d_call: TRBD1
clone_size: .
v_call: TRBV15
j_call: TRBJ2-6

cdr3_nt: TGTGCCAGCAGCTTAGCCTATAGCAATCAGCCCCAGCATTTT
cdr3_aa: CASSLAYSNQPQHF
d_call: .
clone_size: .
v_call: TRBV7-9
j_call: TRBJ1-5

cdr3_nt: TGCGCCAGCAGCCAAGGGGGACAGGGAGTCACAGATACGCAGTATTTT
cdr3_aa: CASSQGGQGVTDTQYF
d_call: TRBD1
clone_size: .
v_call: TRBV4-1
j_call: TRBJ2-3

cdr3_nt: TGTGCCAGCAGCCAAGTCGGCCCCACAAACAATGAGCAGTTCTTC
cdr3_aa: CASSQVGPTNNEQFF
d_call: .
clone_size: few
v_call: TRBV4-2
j_call: TRBJ2-1

cdr3_nt: TGTGCCAGCAGTCTGGGTGCCCGGGACAGGGTGAACACCGGGGAGCTGTTTTTT
cdr3_aa: CASSLGARDRVNTGELFF
d_call: TRBD1
clone_size: .
v_call: TRBV28
j_call: TRBJ2-2

cdr3_nt: TGTGCCAGCTCACCAGAACAGGGGAGAGAGCAGTACTTC
cdr3_aa: CASSPEQGREQYF
d_call: TRBD1
clone_size: .
v_call: TRBV18
j_call: TRBJ2-7

cdr3_nt: TGTGCCAGCAGCCAGCTTGGAGGGATATCTGGGAATGAGCAGTTCTTC
cdr3_aa: CASSQLGGISGNEQFF
d_call: .
clone_size: once
v_call: TRBV4-2
j_call: TRBJ2-1

cdr3_nt: TGTGCCAGCAGCTTGCAAAACACCATATATTTT
cdr3_aa: CASSLQNTIYF
d_call: .
clone_size: few
v_call: TRBV5-6
j_call: TRBJ1-3

cdr3_nt: TGTGCCATCAGTACCAGGGAACAAGAGACCCAGTACTTC
cdr3_aa: CAISTREQETQYF
d_call: .
clone_size: .
v_call: TRBV10-3
j_call: TRBJ2-5

cdr3_nt: TGTGCCAATCGAGCAGGGGATGACGGCACTGAAGCTTTCTTT
cdr3_aa: CANRAGDDGTEAFF
d_call: .
clone_size: .
v_call: TRBV30
j_call: TRBJ1-1

cdr3_nt: TGCGCCAGCAGCCTCGGGGGTTACTATAATTCACCCCTCCACTTT
cdr3_aa: CASSLGGYYNSPLHF
d_call: .
clone_size: .
v_call: TRBV5-1
j_call: TRBJ1-6

cdr3_nt: TGTGCCAGCAGCGCACTCGGGGGGGGCCTGTCTGGCTACACCTTC
cdr3_aa: CASSALGGGLSGYTF
d_call: .
clone_size: .
v_call: TRBV5-6
j_call: TRBJ1-2

cdr3_nt: TGTGCCAGCAGTGCGGGCCTGAGGACTGAAGCTTTCTTT
cdr3_aa: CASSAGLRTEAFF
d_call: .
clone_size: .
v_call: TRBV6-5
j_call: TRBJ1-1

cdr3_nt: TGTGCCAGCAGCGTATCAGGGCTGGGGGAGACCCAGTACTTC
cdr3_aa: CASSVSGLGETQYF
d_call: .
clone_size: .
v_call: TRBV9
j_call: TRBJ2-5

cdr3_nt: TGTGCCAGCAGCTTCAGGGGGGGTGGCTACACCTTC
cdr3_aa: CASSFRGGGYTF
d_call: TRBD1
clone_size: .
v_call: TRBV7-9
j_call: TRBJ1-2